The rows below give T cell receptor beta chains drawn from one sample of a study of blood T cell repertoires in COVID-19. The method was immunoSEQ multiplex PCR; TCRdb's version includes in-frame clones alone and lacks a portion of them. The sample consists of some 300,000 clones, around 90% of them appearing once. Sample: peripheral blood. Source of these receptors: a woman in her thirties or forties with COVID-19, enrolled during active disease. The CDR3 runs from the conserved cysteine through the conserved F or W. Each record gives: J gene, D gene, clone size, V gene, CDR3 DNA, CDR3 protein. The D gene is left open where the match is weak. Some rows mark clone size as missing; the rest say once, few, many or name a class of expanded clone.

>TRBJ2-7|NA|NA|TRBV12-3/TRBV12-4
TGTGCCAGCTCCCCCCGGGCCTACGAGCAGTACTTC
CASSPRAYEQYF
>TRBJ2-1|TRBD2|NA|TRBV7-6
TGTGCCAGCAGCCAAGGACTAGCGGGAGCCAATGAGCAGTTCTTC
CASSQGLAGANEQFF
>TRBJ1-6|TRBD1|NA|TRBV28
TGTGCCAGCAGTCTGGGACAGGGAAACACCTATAATTCACCCCTCCACTTT
CASSLGQGNTYNSPLHF
>TRBJ2-2|NA|NA|TRBV27
TGTGCCAGCAGTTTAGTGTTCTCCGGGGAGCTGTTTTTT
CASSLVFSGELFF
>TRBJ1-2|TRBD1|once|TRBV28
TGTGCCACGCGGACAGGGTTTAACTATGGCTACACCTTC
CATRTGFNYGYTF
>TRBJ1-3|NA|once|TRBV19
TGTGCCAGTAGTACCCAGCGACAGGCCTCTGGAAACACCATATATTTT
CASSTQRQASGNTIYF
>TRBJ2-6|TRBD1|few|TRBV7-7
TGTGCTAGCAGCTCCGGACAGGGGAAGGGGGCCAACGTCCTGACTTTC
CASSSGQGKGANVLTF
>TRBJ1-1|NA|NA|TRBV6-6
TGTGCCAGCAGAGGGGGAGGGAGAGGGAACACTGAAGCTTTCTTT
CASRGGGRGNTEAFF
>TRBJ2-7|NA|NA|TRBV6-6
TGTGCCAGCAGTTCGGGACACCCGGGGACCTACGAGCAGTACTTC
CASSSGHPGTYEQYF
>TRBJ1-1|NA|NA|TRBV9
TGTGCCAGCAGCGACCCTCCCAGGGAAGCTTTCTTT
CASSDPPREAFF